This TCR beta chain is drawn from a study of blood T cell repertoires in COVID-19. The method was immunoSEQ multiplex PCR; TCRdb's version includes in-frame clones alone and lacks a portion of them. The sample has around 24,000 clones, 75% to 90% seen once. Per the germline V gene, CDR1 is MGHRA and CDR2 is YSYEKL. Trimming took 0 bases from V and 6 from J, leaving 12 bases between them. This CDR3 comprises 15 residues. What was sequenced was peripheral blood. The receptor was derived from a woman older than 75 with acute or convalescent COVID-19. The chain carries TRBV4-1 and TRBJ1-5, with D possibly matching TRBD1 (6 bases). CDR3 bases: TGCGCCAGCAGCCAAGAAATCGGGGGGGCTCAGCCCCAGCATTTT. Amino acids: CASSQEIGGAQPQHF.